This T cell receptor beta chain was retrieved from a study of T cells in Graves' hyperthyroidism and ophthalmopathy. The germline V gene encodes CDR1 MNHEY and CDR2 SVGEGT. The ends lost 4 bases at V and 7 bases at J; junction bases unmatched: 3. The CDR3 runs to 12 residues. This clonotype was recorded many times. Amplified TCR beta CDR3 regions derived from RNA transcripts. HTBI primers drove first-round RT-PCR of the TCR CDR3. TCRdb passed the multiplex PCR reads through MiXCR, listing each CDR3 protein once. The profile shows over 350,000 distinct CDR3 sequences, roughly 14% of them singletons. Sequencing was performed on blood. This clonotype originated in a man between 18 and 29 years old with Graves' ophthalmopathy. The rearrangement uses TRBV6-2 or TRBV6-3 and TRBJ2-5; TRBD2 agrees at 7 bases. The CDR3, as DNA: TGTGCCAGCAGTTGGTCTAGCGGGACCCAGTACTTC. This gives the protein CASSWSSGTQYF.